Listed here are 12 T cell receptor beta chains from one sample, sequenced in a study of cytomegalovirus exposure and HLA in healthy donors (dated 2017 in TCRdb). Library preparation was by the immunoSEQ multiplex PCR assay. A mixture of 60 forward primers for TCR Vbeta segments and 13 reverse primers for TCR Jbeta segments was used in the multiplex PCR. TCRdb took this table from immuneACCESS and kept in-frame rearrangements with V and J called. Such tables lack part of the clones; where checked against another copy, unresolved V genes explain under half of the gap, and the rest is unexplained. The sample yields some 140,000 clones; about 82% were counted once. More than 4.5% of the sample goes to the ten largest clones. Sample: PBMCs. The receptor source for this set is a man aged 25-45 years in good health.

This rearrangement joins TRBV5-6 to TRBJ2-7; 10 bases line up with TRBD2. Germline V gene lookup returns CDR1 SGHDT and CDR2 YYEEEE. After removal of 4 bases from V and 3 bases from J, the junction contained 13 bases not matched to a gene. CDR3 length equals 17 residues. CDR3 in amino acids: CASSPGPGLAGVYEQYF. The CDR3, as DNA: TGTGCCAGCAGCCCAGGCCCTGGTCTAGCGGGAGTCTACGAGCAGTACTTC.

The chain has TRBV4-2 and TRBJ2-3; 9 nucleotides align to TRBD2. This CDR3 has 18 residues. The V gene end was trimmed by 4 bases and the J gene end by 4 bases; junction bases not matched to a gene: 15. Germline V gives CDR1 LGHNA, CDR2 YNFKEQ. This CDR3 is CASSLTPAASGTADTQYF. The CDR3 DNA sequence: TGTGCCAGCAGCCTCACCCCAGCGGCTAGCGGGACGGCAGATACGCAGTATTTT.

The sample holds one count of this clone. The CDR3 loop is CASKFSGSSYNEQFF. In nucleotides, the CDR3 is TGTGCCAGCAAATTTAGCGGGAGCTCCTACAATGAGCAGTTCTTC. The chain combines TRBV6-1 with TRBJ2-1, with 9 bases that match TRBD2. The junction had 4 bases not matched to a gene; V was cut back by 7 bases and J by 0 bases. The germline CDR1 and CDR2 sequences are MNHNS and SASEGT. The CDR3 is 15 residues long.

The CDR3 bases are TGTGCCAGCACCCCGGGAGGGCATCGCTACGAGCAGTACTTC. Translation gives CASTPGGHRYEQYF. The V and J genes are TRBV6-5 and TRBJ2-7; 8 nucleotides line up with TRBD2. The CDR3 is made up of 14 amino acids. Germline-derived CDR1 and CDR2 are MNHEY and SVGAGI. Trimming cost V 7 bases and J 3 bases; bases outside gene matches: 8.

This clone was counted a few times. This chain links TRBV6-5 with TRBJ2-7; D not certain. CDR1 and CDR2 from the germline V gene are MNHEY and SVGAGI. The CDR3 totals 13 residues. V was trimmed by 6 bases and J by 6 bases, leaving 15 bases between them. CDR3 loop: CASSGQGVSEQYF. The CDR3 region has the DNA TGTGCCAGCAGCGGCCAAGGAGTCAGCGAGCAGTACTTC.

This chain connects TRBV19 to TRBJ2-3; TRBD1 matches at 7 bases. J gave up 0 bases and V 6 bases, and 3 bases lay outside the gene matches. From germline, CDR1 is LNHDA and CDR2 SQIVND (reference sequence). The CDR3 has 14 residues. The CDR3 protein is CASRRDRSTDTQYF. The CDR3 DNA sequence: TGTGCCAGTAGAAGGGACAGAAGCACAGATACGCAGTATTTT.

This clone was observed a single time. The CDR3 bases are TGTGCCGACGACGAGGGACTAGCGGTTAACACCGGGGAGCTGTTTTTT. This encodes CADDEGLAVNTGELFF. The chain carries TRBV7-9 and TRBJ2-2; 11 bases match TRBD2. This CDR3 has 16 amino acids. Trimming took 11 bases from V and 2 from J; bases not matched to a gene: 10. CDR1 and CDR2 from the germline V gene are SEHNR and FQNEAQ (reference sequence).

V usage is TRBV12-5 and J usage is TRBJ2-3, with TRBD1 matching over 9 bases. CDR1 and CDR2 (germline): LGHNT, FRNRAP. The V gene end was trimmed by 6 bases and the J gene end by 2 bases; junction bases not matched to a gene: 6. The CDR3 contains 15 residues. CDR3 sequence (DNA): TGTGCTAGTGGACCTGGACAGGGGACCACAGATACGCAGTATTTT. It encodes CASGPGQGTTDTQYF.

This chain joins TRBV28 and TRBJ2-1; 12 bases line up with TRBD1. CDR1 and CDR2 from the germline V gene are MDHEN and SYDVKM. V dropped 10 bases and J dropped 16; count of bases not matched to a gene: 14. CDR3 length: 13 amino acids. This chain's CDR3 is CATRDRGRTWGFF. CDR3 coding DNA: TGTGCCACCCGGGACAGGGGGCGGACGTGGGGTTTCTTC.

The V and J genes are TRBV4-1 and TRBJ2-7; TRBD2 agrees at 9 bases. CDR1 is MGHRA, CDR2 YSYEKL, per germline. The CDR3 is 16 amino acids. V trimming: 0 bases; J trimming: 6 bases; junction bases outside the gene matches: 9. DNA of the CDR3: TGCGCCAGCAGCCAAGAGGGTCTAGCGGGAATCTCCGAGCAGTACTTC. As protein: CASSQEGLAGISEQYF.

V and J are TRBV10-3 and TRBJ1-1, with D possibly matching TRBD1 (6 bases). Trimming took off 11 bases at V and 1 base at J, with 14 bases between the two ends. This CDR3 has 13 amino acids. CDR1 and CDR2 from the germline V gene are ENHRY and SYGVKD. CDR3 bases: TGTGCCGTACGAAGGGGGACGAACACTGAAGCTTTCTTT. Its translation is CAVRRGTNTEAFF.

The CDR3 reads CASSLGTQRFF. DNA of the CDR3: TGTGCCAGCAGCTTAGGGACACAGAGGTTCTTC. The gene calls are TRBV7-9 and TRBJ2-1; tentatively, D is TRBD1 (5 bases). This CDR3 is 11 amino acids long. Germline V gene data show CDR1 as SEHNR and CDR2 as FQNEAQ (reference sequence). V was clipped by 1 base and J by 15 bases, with 10 bases between them.